This T cell receptor beta chain was obtained from a study of cytomegalovirus exposure and HLA in healthy donors. Primers for the PCR totalled 60 Vbeta and 13 Jbeta. TCRdb's copy holds only in-frame clones and misses some; the assay was immunoSEQ multiplex PCR. This sample has approximately 110,000 clones; roughly 67% occur once, and the top ten carry about 8.5%. The germline gives CDR1 GTSNPN, CDR2 SVGIG (reference sequence). The CDR3 is made up of 13 amino acids. J gave up 10 bases and V 2 bases, and 4 bases lay outside the gene matches. Remarks on this clone: Its antigen remains unidentified.

General study findings and limits: Later analysis suggested most CMV-associated TCR beta chains were HLA-restricted. Reportedly, diagnosis of cytomegalovirus status by the classifier showed high specificity and sensitivity. It was shown in a later analysis that HLA-associated TCR beta chains were more clonally expanded than other, equally common chains.

Each donor's status was that of a healthy bone marrow donor. This receptor was obtained from a young man in good health and CMV-seropositive. This chain links TRBV30 with TRBJ1-6, with 8 bases aligning to TRBD1. Sequenced input: PBMCs. In DNA form, the CDR3 reads TGTGCCTGGAGTCAGACAGGGGACTCACCCCTCCACTTT. This codes for CAWSQTGDSPLHF.